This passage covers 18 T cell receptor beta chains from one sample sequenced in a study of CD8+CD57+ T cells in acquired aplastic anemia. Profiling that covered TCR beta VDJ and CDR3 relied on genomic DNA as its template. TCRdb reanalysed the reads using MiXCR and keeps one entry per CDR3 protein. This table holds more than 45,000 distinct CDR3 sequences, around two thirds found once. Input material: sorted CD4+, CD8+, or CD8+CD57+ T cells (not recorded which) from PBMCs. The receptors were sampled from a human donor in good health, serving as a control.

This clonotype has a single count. The CDR3 DNA sequence: TGTGCCAGCAGCGTATCCGCCATGAACACTGAAGCTTTCTTT. Translating gives CASSVSAMNTEAFF. V usage is TRBV9 and J usage is TRBJ1-1; D uncertain. The CDR3 totals 14 residues. V dropped 1 base and J dropped 0 bases, with 7 bases sitting between them. Per the germline V gene, CDR1 is SGDLS and CDR2 is YYNGEE.

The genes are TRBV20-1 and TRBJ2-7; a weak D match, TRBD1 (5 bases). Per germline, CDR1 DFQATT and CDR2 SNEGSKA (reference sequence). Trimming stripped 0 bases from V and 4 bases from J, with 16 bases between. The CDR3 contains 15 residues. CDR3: CSARDLVGREYEQYF. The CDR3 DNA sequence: TGCAGTGCTAGAGATTTGGTAGGCAGGGAATACGAGCAGTACTTC.

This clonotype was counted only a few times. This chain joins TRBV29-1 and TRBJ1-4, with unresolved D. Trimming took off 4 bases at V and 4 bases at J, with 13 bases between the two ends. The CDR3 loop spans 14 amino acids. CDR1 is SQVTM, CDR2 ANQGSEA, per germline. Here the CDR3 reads CSVALRPFNEKLFF. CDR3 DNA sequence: TGCAGCGTTGCCCTGAGACCCTTTAATGAAAAACTGTTTTTT.

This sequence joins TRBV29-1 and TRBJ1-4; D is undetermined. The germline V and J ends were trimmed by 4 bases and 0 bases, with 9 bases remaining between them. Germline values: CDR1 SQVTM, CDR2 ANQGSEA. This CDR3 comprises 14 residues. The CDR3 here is CSVGTASTNEKLFF. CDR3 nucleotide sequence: TGCAGCGTTGGTACAGCCTCAACTAATGAAAAACTGTTTTTT.

The CDR3 reads CATLYEQYV. In nucleotides, the CDR3 is TGTGCCACCCTCTACGAGCAGTACGTC. The rearrangement uses TRBV4-2 and TRBJ2-7; no clear D. Germline-derived CDR1 and CDR2 are LGHNA and YNFKEQ. CDR3 length: 9 residues. Trimming removed 10 bases at V and 3 bases at J, with 4 bases between.

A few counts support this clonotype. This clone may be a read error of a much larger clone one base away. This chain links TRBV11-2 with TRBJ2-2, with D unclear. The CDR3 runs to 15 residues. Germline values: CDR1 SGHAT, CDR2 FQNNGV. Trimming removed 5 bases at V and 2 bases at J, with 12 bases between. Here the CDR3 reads CASSHRNYNTGELFF. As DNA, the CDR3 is TGTGCCAGCAGCCACCGGAACTACAACACCGGGGAGCTGTTTTTT.

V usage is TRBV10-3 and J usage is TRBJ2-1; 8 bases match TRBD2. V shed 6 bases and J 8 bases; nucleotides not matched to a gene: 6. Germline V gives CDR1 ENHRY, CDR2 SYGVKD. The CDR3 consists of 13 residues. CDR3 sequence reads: CAISGAGAHEQFF. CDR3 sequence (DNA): TGTGCCATCAGCGGAGCGGGGGCCCATGAGCAGTTCTTC.

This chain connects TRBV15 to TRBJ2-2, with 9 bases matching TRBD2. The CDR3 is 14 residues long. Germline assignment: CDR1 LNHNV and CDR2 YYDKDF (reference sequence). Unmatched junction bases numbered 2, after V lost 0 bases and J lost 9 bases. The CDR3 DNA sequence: TGTGCCACCAGCAGAGACCTAGCGGGACGGGAGCTGTTTTTT. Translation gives CATSRDLAGRELFF.

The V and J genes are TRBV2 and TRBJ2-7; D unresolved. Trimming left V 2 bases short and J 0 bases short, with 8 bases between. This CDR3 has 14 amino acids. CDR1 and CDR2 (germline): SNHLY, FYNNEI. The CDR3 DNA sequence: TGTGCCAGCAGTGAATGGTGGAGCTCCTACGAGCAGTACTTC. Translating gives CASSEWWSSYEQYF.

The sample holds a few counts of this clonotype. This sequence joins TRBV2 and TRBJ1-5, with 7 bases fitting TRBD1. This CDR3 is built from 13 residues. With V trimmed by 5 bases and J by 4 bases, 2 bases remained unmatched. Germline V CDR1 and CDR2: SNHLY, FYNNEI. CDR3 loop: CASSSTGNQPQHF. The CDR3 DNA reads TGTGCCAGCAGTTCGACAGGGAATCAGCCCCAGCATTTT.

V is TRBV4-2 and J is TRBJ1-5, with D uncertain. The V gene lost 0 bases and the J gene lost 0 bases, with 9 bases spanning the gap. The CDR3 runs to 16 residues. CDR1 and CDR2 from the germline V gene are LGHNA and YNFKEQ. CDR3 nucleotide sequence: TGTGCCAGCAGCCAAGAAGGAGGCAATAGCAATCAGCCCCAGCATTTT. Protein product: CASSQEGGNSNQPQHF.

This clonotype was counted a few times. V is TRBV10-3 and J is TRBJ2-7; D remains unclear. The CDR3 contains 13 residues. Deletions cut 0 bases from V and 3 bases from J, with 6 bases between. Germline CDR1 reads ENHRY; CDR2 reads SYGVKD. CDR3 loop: CAISESRIYEQYF. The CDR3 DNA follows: TGTGCCATCAGTGAGTCCCGCATCTACGAGCAGTACTTC.

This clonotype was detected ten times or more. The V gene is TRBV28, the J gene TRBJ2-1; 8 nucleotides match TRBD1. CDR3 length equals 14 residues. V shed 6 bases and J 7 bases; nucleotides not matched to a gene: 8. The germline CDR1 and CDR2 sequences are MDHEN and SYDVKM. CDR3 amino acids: CASSLTGVGNEQFF. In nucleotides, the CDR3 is TGTGCCAGCAGCCTGACAGGGGTGGGAAATGAGCAGTTCTTC.

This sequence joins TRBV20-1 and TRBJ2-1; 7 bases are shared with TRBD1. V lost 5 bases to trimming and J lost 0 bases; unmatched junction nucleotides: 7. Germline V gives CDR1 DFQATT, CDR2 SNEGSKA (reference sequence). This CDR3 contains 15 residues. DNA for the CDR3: TGCAGTGCTGAATCCCGGGACAGCTCCTACAATGAGCAGTTCTTC. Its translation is CSAESRDSSYNEQFF.

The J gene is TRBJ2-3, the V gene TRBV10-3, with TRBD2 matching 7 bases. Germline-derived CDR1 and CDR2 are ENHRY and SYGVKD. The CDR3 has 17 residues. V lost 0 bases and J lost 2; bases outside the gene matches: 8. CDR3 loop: CAISESFSSGYTDTQYF. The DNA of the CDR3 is TGTGCCATCAGTGAGTCGTTTTCTAGCGGATACACAGATACGCAGTATTTT.

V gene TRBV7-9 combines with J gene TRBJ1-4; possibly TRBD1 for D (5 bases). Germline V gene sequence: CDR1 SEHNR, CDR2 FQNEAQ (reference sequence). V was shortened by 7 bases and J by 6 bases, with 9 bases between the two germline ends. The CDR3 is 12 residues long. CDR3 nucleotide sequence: TGTGCCAGCAAAGGGGAGGATGAAAAACTGTTTTTT. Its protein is CASKGEDEKLFF.

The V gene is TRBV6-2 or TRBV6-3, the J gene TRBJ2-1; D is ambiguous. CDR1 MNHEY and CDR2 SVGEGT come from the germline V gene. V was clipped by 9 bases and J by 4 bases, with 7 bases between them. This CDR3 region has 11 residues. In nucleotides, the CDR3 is TGTGCCAGTAGTACGTACAATGAGCAGTTCTTC. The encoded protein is CASSTYNEQFF.

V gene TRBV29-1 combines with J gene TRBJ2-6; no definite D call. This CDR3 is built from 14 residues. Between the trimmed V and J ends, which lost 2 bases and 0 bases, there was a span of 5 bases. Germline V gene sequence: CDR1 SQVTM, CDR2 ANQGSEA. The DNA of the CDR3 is TGCAGCGTTGAATTCGGCTCTGGGGCCAACGTCCTGACTTTC. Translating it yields CSVEFGSGANVLTF.